The sample holds a few counts of the clone carrying this T cell receptor beta chain. Expressed TCRB transcripts were sequenced after all isolated RNA was converted to cDNA. Average reads for naive, central memory and regulatory T cell samples were about 3.7 million. Clones were read by immunoSEQ multiplex PCR, and TCRdb kept only the in-frame ones, dropping some. The sample comprises approximately 330,000 clones, about 11% of which are singletons, and 0.015% to 0.02% rests with the top ten. The germline V gene has CDR1 LGHNT and CDR2 FRNRAP. The CDR3 sequence is 15 residues long. Deletions cut 7 bases from V and 4 bases from J, with 17 bases between. This sample is drawn from a study of beta chain features in type 1 diabetes. Sorting that relied on CD45RO/CCR7/CD25/CD127/CD95/CD27 yielded CD4+ naive, central memory, regulatory and stem cell-like memory cells. Purity exceeding 98% was reached by all sorted populations.

The sample was naive CD4+ T cells from blood. The chain is built from TRBV12-5 and TRBJ2-1; possibly TRBD2 for D (6 bases). This receptor was obtained from a woman in her 30s in good health. The CDR3 here is CASALGGAWYNEQFF. The CDR3, as DNA: TGTGCTAGTGCCCTCGGGGGAGCCTGGTACAATGAGCAGTTCTTC. Full variable domain (remainder filled in from reference TRBV12-5 and TRBJ2-1): DARVTQTPRHKVTEMGQEVTMRCQPILGHNTVFWYRQTMMQGLELLAYFRNRAPLDDSGMPKDRFSAEMPDATLATLKIQPSEPRDSAVYFCASALGGAWYNEQFFGPGTRLTVL.